Listed below are T cell receptor beta chains from one sample, sequenced in a study of beta chain features in type 1 diabetes. Measured with immunoSEQ multiplex PCR; TCRdb has only the in-frame clones, and not every one. Of hundreds of thousands of clones in the sample, roughly 70% were seen once. Input material: naive CD4+ T cells from blood. Receptors were obtained from a man younger than 40 in good health. CDR3s include the opening cysteine and the closing phenylalanine or tryptophan. Each record gives: J gene, V gene, clone size, D gene, CDR3 protein, CDR3 DNA. The D gene is left open where the match is weak. For some rows the clone size is stated as once, few or many, or as a class when expanded; others skip it.

TRBJ2-6,TRBV19,NA,TRBD1,CASSNPGQEVSGANVLTF,TGTGCCAGTAGTAATCCCGGACAGGAAGTCTCTGGGGCCAACGTCCTGACTTTC
TRBJ2-7,TRBV4-3,NA,NA,CASSQDWQREQYF,TGCGCCAGCAGCCAAGATTGGCAGCGCGAGCAGTACTTC
TRBJ2-5,TRBV19,NA,NA,CASSLTGAEAQYF,TGTGCCAGTTCCCTGACTGGTGCAGAGGCCCAGTACTTC
TRBJ1-5,TRBV9,NA,TRBD1,CASSERTGGWKRSQHF,TGTGCCAGCAGCGAGCGGACAGGGGGATGGAAACGGTCCCAGCATTTT
TRBJ1-2,TRBV7-2,few,TRBD1,CASSPGQGIGYTF,TGTGCCAGCAGCCCGGGACAGGGGATAGGCTACACCTTC
TRBJ2-1,TRBV5-1,NA,NA,CASSLHGTSSYNEQFF,TGCGCCAGCAGCTTGCACGGGACAAGCTCCTACAATGAGCAGTTCTTC
TRBJ2-3,TRBV29-1,NA,NA,CSVGQYSGRTSTDTQYF,TGCAGCGTCGGACAGTATTCCGGGAGGACTAGCACAGATACGCAGTATTTT
TRBJ2-7,TRBV27,NA,NA,CASSFSSYEQYF,TGTGCCAGCAGTTTTTCCTCCTACGAGCAGTACTTC
TRBJ2-3,TRBV28,NA,TRBD1,CASSARGQGSWTDTQYF,TGTGCCAGCAGTGCTAGAGGACAGGGAAGTTGGACAGATACGCAGTATTTT
TRBJ2-7,TRBV20-1,NA,NA,CSAQGGYEQYF,TGCAGTGCTCAGGGCGGCTACGAGCAGTACTTC
TRBJ1-2,TRBV29-1,NA,NA,CSVERGYGYTF,TGCAGCGTGGAGAGGGGATATGGCTACACCTTC
TRBJ1-2,TRBV7-2,NA,NA,CASSLTGMSLGYTF,TGTGCCAGCAGCCTTACGGGGATGTCGCTAGGCTACACCTTC
TRBJ2-6,TRBV5-4,NA,NA,CASRELSGANVLTF,TGTGCCAGCAGAGAACTCTCTGGGGCCAACGTCCTGACTTTC
TRBJ2-5,TRBV20-1,NA,NA,CSASPRETQYF,TGCAGTGCTAGCCCGAGGGAGACCCAGTACTTC
TRBJ2-7,TRBV30,NA,NA,CAWSGGGVGHSSYEQYF,TGTGCCTGGAGTGGAGGGGGTGTGGGACACTCCTCCTACGAGCAGTACTTC
TRBJ2-7,TRBV7-2,NA,NA,CASSLRQVSSYEQYF,TGTGCCAGCAGCTTACGGCAGGTTTCCTCCTACGAGCAGTACTTC
TRBJ2-5,TRBV7-9,few,NA,CASSFQETQYF,TGTGCCAGCAGCTTCCAAGAGACCCAGTACTTC
TRBJ2-5,TRBV25-1,NA,NA,CASSERLDRVGETQYF,TGTGCCAGCAGTGAAAGGTTGGATAGGGTAGGAGAGACCCAGTACTTC
TRBJ2-3,TRBV4-1,NA,TRBD2,CASSQDLTSGSRTQYF,TGCGCCAGCAGCCAAGATCTCACTAGCGGGAGCCGTACGCAGTATTTT
TRBJ1-4,TRBV6-5,NA,NA,CASSLDREKLFF,TGTGCCAGCAGCCTCGACAGGGAAAAACTGTTTTTT
TRBJ2-7,TRBV28,NA,NA,CASSLFVDGPYEQYF,TGTGCCAGCAGTTTATTCGTGGACGGTCCCTACGAGCAGTACTTC
TRBJ1-6,TRBV30,NA,NA,CAWSKSSHLTAPLHF,TGTGCCTGGAGCAAGAGTAGCCACCTAACGGCACCCCTCCACTTT
TRBJ1-5,TRBV9,NA,TRBD1,CASSGGQGPNQPQHF,TGTGCCAGCAGCGGGGGACAGGGGCCCAATCAGCCCCAGCATTTT
TRBJ2-5,TRBV29-1,NA,NA,CSVERVRGETQYF,TGCAGCGTTGAAAGGGTACGAGGAGAGACCCAGTACTTC
TRBJ1-1,TRBV30,NA,NA,CAWSTRTEAFF,TGTGCCTGGAGTACGAGGACTGAAGCTTTCTTT
TRBJ2-2,TRBV7-2,NA,TRBD2,CASSLLFGLAGVTGELFF,TGTGCCAGCAGCTTGCTATTCGGACTAGCGGGAGTCACCGGGGAGCTGTTTTTT
TRBJ1-1,TRBV29-1,NA,NA,CSVHNRAGSSEAFF,TGCAGCGTTCACAACAGGGCCGGTTCCTCTGAAGCTTTCTTT
TRBJ2-1,TRBV5-4,NA,NA,CASSLEQPYNEQFF,TGTGCCAGCAGCTTGGAACAGCCCTACAATGAGCAGTTCTTC
TRBJ2-4,TRBV6-6,NA,TRBD1,CASRPTGMAKNIQYF,TGTGCCAGCAGGCCGACAGGGATGGCCAAAAACATTCAGTACTTC
TRBJ2-1,TRBV30,NA,NA,CAWSVQGYNEQFF,TGTGCCTGGAGTGTCCAGGGCTACAATGAGCAGTTCTTC
TRBJ2-1,TRBV29-1,NA,NA,CSVEDSFSYNEQFF,TGCAGCGTTGAAGACTCCTTCTCCTACAATGAGCAGTTCTTC
TRBJ2-5,TRBV5-4,NA,TRBD2,CASSSGLAGVSSETQYF,TGTGCCAGCAGCTCGGGACTAGCGGGAGTTTCGAGTGAGACCCAGTACTTC
TRBJ2-7,TRBV7-9,NA,NA,CASSLDRSEQYF,TGTGCCAGCAGCTTAGACAGATCCGAGCAGTACTTC
TRBJ2-4,TRBV2,NA,NA,CASSERGGKTKNIQYF,TGTGCCAGCAGTGAACGAGGGGGGAAGACCAAAAACATTCAGTACTTC
TRBJ2-2,TRBV29-1,NA,TRBD1,CSVDRQGGTGELFF,TGCAGCGTTGACCGACAGGGGGGCACCGGGGAGCTGTTTTTT
TRBJ1-1,TRBV7-2,NA,TRBD1,CASSRSTGDTEAFF,TGTGCCAGCAGCAGATCGACAGGGGACACTGAAGCTTTCTTT
TRBJ2-3,TRBV29-1,NA,NA,CSVLGQYTDTQYF,TGCAGCGTTCTTGGACAGTATACAGATACGCAGTATTTT
TRBJ2-7,TRBV30,few,TRBD2,CAWTGGQNSRYEQYF,TGTGCCTGGACGGGGGGGCAGAACAGCCGCTACGAGCAGTACTTC
TRBJ1-1,TRBV25-1,NA,NA,CASSALTRAFF,TGTGCCAGCAGTGCCCTTACGCGGGCTTTCTTT
TRBJ2-3,TRBV5-4,NA,NA,CASKGSSDTQYF,TGTGCCAGCAAAGGGAGCTCAGATACGCAGTATTTT
TRBJ2-5,TRBV4-3,few,NA,CASSKIGGQETQYF,TGCGCCAGCAGTAAAATAGGGGGTCAAGAGACCCAGTACTTC